A single T cell receptor (beta chain) is shown here with its context. This entry belongs to a study of blood T cells in healthy people across ages. The V and J ends lost 9 bases and 6 bases, in that order; junction bases with no gene match: 13. Germline CDR1 is SGDLS and CDR2 is YYNGEE. The CDR3 sequence is 15 residues long. The authors ran a second PCR of 7 to 11 cycles using a sample-barcoded 5' primer and a J-beta primer mix. TCRdb ran MiXCR on the 5' RACE reads and lists one entry per CDR3 protein. This table holds some 860,000 distinct CDR3 sequences, about 56% found once. The clonotype comes from a man aged 35 to 55 in good health. This chain connects TRBV9 to TRBJ2-2; 8 positions match TRBD2. The material sequenced was blood. The CDR3 protein is CATTRGGAYPGELFF. DNA of the CDR3: TGTGCCACTACACGGGGGGGGGCCTATCCCGGGGAGCTGTTTTTT.